In this sample, the clone carrying this T cell receptor (beta chain) turned up a few times. Its antigen is still unknown. Germline CDR1 SGHRS, CDR2 YFSETQ. The CDR3 totals 14 residues. Trimming cost V 1 base and J 2 bases, with 6 bases left between them. In the source study's methods: Filtering differed because ImmunoSEQ produced junction-only sequences that carried no quality scores. Produced via immunoSEQ multiplex PCR; TCRdb's table is partial and in-frame only. That table gives V, J and clone size, and the DNA gave D and trimming. The sample shows about 2,500,000 clones, approximately 90% of them seen only once. This sample is part of a study of shared clonotypes between healthy human individuals. Study-wide context: The cohort comprised a couple of women and a few men. Their ages spanned 18 to 49 years.

A CD45RA+ naive subset and a CD45RA-negative memory subset were split from CD4+ cells. General study results and limits: Memory subsets had estimated richness that was generally smaller than that of naive subsets.

The rearrangement uses TRBV5-1 and TRBJ2-2; unclear D gene. The receptor was isolated from a man between 18 and 29 years old in good health. What was sequenced was naive CD4+ T cells sorted from blood. The subset was: CD45RA+ positively selected. The CDR3 spells CASSLFTNTGELFF. CDR3 nucleotide sequence: TGCGCCAGCAGCTTGTTCACTAACACCGGGGAGCTGTTTTTT. The entire variable domain, with the rest obtained from reference TRBV5-1 and TRBJ2-2, is as follows: KAGVTQTPRYLIKTRGQQVTLSCSPISGHRSVSWYQQTPGQGLQFLFEYFSETQRNKGNFPGRFSGRQFSNSRSEMNVSTLELGDSALYLCASSLFTNTGELFFGEGSRLTVL.